Each of the 5 T cell receptor beta chains below was sequenced from the same sample in a study of tumor-infiltrating lymphocytes in primary liver carcinoma. Unsorted bulk tissue (roughly 17-32 mg) underwent RNA and DNA co-extraction. From 400 to 550 ng total RNA, TCR beta cDNA was generated with a primer in the constant region. Libraries covering TCR beta were generated through three nested multiplex PCR rounds (using a slightly modified ARM-PCR). A C-beta reverse primer was combined with TRBV1-TRBV30 forward primers in the first two PCR rounds, and each round had approximately 9 cycles. TCRdb re-derived calls from the multiplex PCR reads in MiXCR, one entry per CDR3 protein. The data show roughly 55,000 distinct CDR3 sequences, over 65% seen once. The sample taken for sequencing was liver tumor tissue from sampling region 2. Subset given: tumor region T2, inferior pole. The receptors originated from a man in his forties or fifties with primary liver carcinoma and hepatitis B virus infection.

Comment on this clonotype: Germline and junction disagree at one end, which may indicate a read error. The chain has TRBV11-2 and TRBJ2-1; D possibly corresponds to TRBD2 (6 bases). The germline V gene has CDR1 SGHAT and CDR2 FQNNGV. The CDR3 consists of 13 residues. CDR3 DNA sequence: TGTGCCGGCAGCTTAGATTGGCTAGCGTTGGGGTTCTTC. Its translation is CAGSLDWLALGFF.

Relative to its sample, this clonotype is medium-sized. The chain couples TRBV28 to TRBJ1-5; no firm D call. Trimming took off 9 bases at V and 7 bases at J, with 13 bases between the two ends. Germline-derived CDR1 and CDR2 are MDHEN and SYDVKM. This CDR3 contains 12 residues. The CDR3 loop reads CASRNYGQPQHF. The DNA of the CDR3 is TGTGCCAGTCGAAACTACGGCCAGCCCCAGCATTTT.

Points on this clonotype: One end of the junction fails to match germline, which may point to a read error. The CDR3 protein is CSVSEGRAEAFF. CDR3 DNA sequence: TGCAGCGTCTCTGAGGGCAGGGCTGAAGCCTTCTTT. The chain is built from TRBV29-1 and TRBJ1-1; possibly TRBD1 for D (5 bases). Per germline, CDR1 SQVTM and CDR2 ANQGSEA. The CDR3 has 12 residues.

The rearrangement joins TRBV4-3 to TRBJ1-1, with D maybe TRBD1 (5 bases). The CDR3 spans 16 residues. V shed 3 bases and J shed 0 bases, with 14 bases lying between them. Germline V gives CDR1 LGHNA, CDR2 YSLEER. The CDR3 protein is CASSQVPGLMNTEAFF. In DNA form, the CDR3 reads TGCGCCAGCAGCCAGGTACCGGGACTGATGAACACTGAAGCTTTCTTT.

The chain is built from TRBV11-3 and TRBJ2-3; 7 positions agree with TRBD2. The trim removed 0 bases at V and 3 bases at J, leaving 6 bases unmatched. This CDR3 comprises 16 residues. Per the germline V gene, CDR1 is SGHNT and CDR2 is YENEEA. The CDR3 coding sequence is TGTGCCAGCAGCTTAGACAGCGGGAATATAACAGATACGCAGTATTTT. It encodes CASSLDSGNITDTQYF.